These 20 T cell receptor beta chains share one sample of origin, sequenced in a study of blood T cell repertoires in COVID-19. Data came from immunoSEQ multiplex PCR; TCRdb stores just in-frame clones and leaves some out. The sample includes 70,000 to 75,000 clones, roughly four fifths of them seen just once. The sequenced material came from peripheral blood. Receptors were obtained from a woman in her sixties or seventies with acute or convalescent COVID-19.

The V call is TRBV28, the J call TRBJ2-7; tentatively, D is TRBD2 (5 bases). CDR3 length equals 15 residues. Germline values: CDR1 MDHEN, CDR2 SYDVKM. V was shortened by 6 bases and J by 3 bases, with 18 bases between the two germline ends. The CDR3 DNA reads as TGTGCCAGCAGCTCTGAAGGCAGCGGCCGCTACGAGCAGTACTTC. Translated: CASSSEGSGRYEQYF.

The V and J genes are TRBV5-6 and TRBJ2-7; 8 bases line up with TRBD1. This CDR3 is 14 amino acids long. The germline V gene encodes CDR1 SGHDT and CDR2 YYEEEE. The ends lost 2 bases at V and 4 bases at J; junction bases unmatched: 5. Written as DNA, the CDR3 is TGTGCCAGCAGCTTCGGACAGGGAGGTTACGAGCAGTACTTC. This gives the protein CASSFGQGGYEQYF.

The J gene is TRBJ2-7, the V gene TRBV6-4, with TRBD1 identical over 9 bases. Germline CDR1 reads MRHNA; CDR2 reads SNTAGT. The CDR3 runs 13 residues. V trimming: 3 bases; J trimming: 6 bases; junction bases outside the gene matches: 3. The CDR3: CASSEQGAGEQYF. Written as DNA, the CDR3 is TGTGCCAGCAGTGAACAGGGGGCGGGCGAGCAGTACTTC.

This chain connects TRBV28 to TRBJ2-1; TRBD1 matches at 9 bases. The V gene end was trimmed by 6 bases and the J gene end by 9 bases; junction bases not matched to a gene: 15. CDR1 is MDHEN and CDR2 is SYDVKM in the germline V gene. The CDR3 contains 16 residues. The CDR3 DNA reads TGTGCCAGCAGCACAGGACAGGGGCTCCTTGGGCGTGAGCAGTTCTTC. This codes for CASSTGQGLLGREQFF.

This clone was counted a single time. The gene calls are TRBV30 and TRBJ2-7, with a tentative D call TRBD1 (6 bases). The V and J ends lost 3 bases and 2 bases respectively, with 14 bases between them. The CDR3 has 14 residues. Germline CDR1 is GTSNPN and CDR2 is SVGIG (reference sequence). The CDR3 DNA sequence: TGTGCCTGGAGATATGACAGGCTGACCTACGAGCAGTACTTC. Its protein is CAWRYDRLTYEQYF.

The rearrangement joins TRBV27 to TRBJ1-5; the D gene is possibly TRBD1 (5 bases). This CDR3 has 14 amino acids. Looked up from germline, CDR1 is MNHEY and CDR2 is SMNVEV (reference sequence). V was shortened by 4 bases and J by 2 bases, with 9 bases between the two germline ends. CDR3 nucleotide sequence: TGTGCCAGCAGTTCAGGGTCCGGCAATCAGCCCCAGCATTTT. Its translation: CASSSGSGNQPQHF.

CDR3 loop: CASSGRNTGELFF. For the CDR3, the DNA is TGTGCCAGCAGCGGGAGGAACACCGGGGAGCTGTTTTTT. This chain joins TRBV7-3 and TRBJ2-2, with TRBD2 as a possible D gene (5 bases). CDR3 length: 13 amino acids. Germline V CDR1 and CDR2: SGHTA, FQGTGA. V was pared by 5 bases and J by 1 base, with 5 bases between.

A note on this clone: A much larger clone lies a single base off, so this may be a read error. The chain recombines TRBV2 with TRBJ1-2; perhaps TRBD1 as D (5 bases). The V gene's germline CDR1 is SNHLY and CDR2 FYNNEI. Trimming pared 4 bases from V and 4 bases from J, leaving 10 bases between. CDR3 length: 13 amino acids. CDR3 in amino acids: CASSGTTFYGYTF. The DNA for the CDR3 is TGTGCCAGCAGTGGGACAACCTTCTATGGCTACACCTTC.

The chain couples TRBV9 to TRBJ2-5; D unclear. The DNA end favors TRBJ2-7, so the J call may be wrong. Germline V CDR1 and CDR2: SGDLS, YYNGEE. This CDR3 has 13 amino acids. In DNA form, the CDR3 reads TGTGCCAGCAGCGTAGCTGGAGAATACGAGCAGTACTTC. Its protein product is CASSVAGEYEQYF.

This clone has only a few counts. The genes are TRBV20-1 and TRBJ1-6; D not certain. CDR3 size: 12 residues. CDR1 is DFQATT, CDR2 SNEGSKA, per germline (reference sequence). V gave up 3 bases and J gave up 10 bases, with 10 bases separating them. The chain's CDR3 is CSASGERSPLHF. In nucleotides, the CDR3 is TGCAGTGCTAGTGGGGAGCGGTCACCCCTCCACTTT.

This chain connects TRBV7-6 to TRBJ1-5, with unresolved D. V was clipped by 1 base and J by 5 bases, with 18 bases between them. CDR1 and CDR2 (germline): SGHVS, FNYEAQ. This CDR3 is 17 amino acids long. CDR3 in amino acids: CASSLVVAGRMDQPQHF. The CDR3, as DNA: TGTGCCAGCAGCTTAGTCGTAGCGGGGAGGATGGATCAGCCCCAGCATTTT.

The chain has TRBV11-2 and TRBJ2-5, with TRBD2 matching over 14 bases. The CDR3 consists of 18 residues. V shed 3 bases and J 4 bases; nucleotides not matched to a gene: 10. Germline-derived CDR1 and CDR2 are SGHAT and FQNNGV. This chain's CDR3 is CASSFVPGLAGVRETQYF. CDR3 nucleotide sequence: TGTGCCAGCAGCTTCGTCCCGGGACTAGCGGGAGTACGAGAGACCCAGTACTTC.

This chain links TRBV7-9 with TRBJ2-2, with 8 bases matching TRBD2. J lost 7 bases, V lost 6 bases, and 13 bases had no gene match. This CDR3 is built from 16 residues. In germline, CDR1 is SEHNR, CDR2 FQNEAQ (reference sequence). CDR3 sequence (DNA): TGTGCCAGCAGGCCCCCGGGACTAGACAGAATCGGGGAGCTGTTTTTT. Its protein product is CASRPPGLDRIGELFF.

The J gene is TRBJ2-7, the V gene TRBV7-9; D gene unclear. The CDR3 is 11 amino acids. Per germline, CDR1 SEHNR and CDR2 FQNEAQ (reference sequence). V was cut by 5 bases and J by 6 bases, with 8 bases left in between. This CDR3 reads CASSDPGEQYF. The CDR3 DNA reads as TGTGCCAGCAGCGATCCGGGCGAGCAGTACTTC.

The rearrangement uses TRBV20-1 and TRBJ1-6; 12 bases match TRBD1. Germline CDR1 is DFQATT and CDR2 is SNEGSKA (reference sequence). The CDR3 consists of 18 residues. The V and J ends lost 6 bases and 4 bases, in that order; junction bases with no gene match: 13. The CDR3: CSASPGTGGVPYNSPLHF. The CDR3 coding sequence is TGCAGTGCCAGTCCCGGGACAGGGGGCGTGCCTTATAATTCACCCCTCCACTTT.

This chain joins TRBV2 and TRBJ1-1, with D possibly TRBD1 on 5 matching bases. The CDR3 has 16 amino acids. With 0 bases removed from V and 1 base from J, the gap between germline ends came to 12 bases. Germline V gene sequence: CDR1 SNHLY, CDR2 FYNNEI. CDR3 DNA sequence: TGTGCCAGCAGTGAAGCGCTTAGGGGTAGGAACACTGAAGCTTTCTTT. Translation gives CASSEALRGRNTEAFF.

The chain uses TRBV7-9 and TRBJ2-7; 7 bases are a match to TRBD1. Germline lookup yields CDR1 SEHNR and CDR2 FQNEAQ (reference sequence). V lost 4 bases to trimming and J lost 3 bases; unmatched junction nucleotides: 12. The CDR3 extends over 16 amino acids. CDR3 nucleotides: TGTGCCAGCAGCTCCCCCCCCGGGACAGCCCTCTACGAGCAGTACTTC. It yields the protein CASSSPPGTALYEQYF.

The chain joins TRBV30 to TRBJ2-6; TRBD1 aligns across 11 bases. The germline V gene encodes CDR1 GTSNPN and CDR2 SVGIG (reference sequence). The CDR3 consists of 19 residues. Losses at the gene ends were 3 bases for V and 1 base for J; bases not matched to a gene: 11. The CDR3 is CAWSQGGGTGGSGANVLTF. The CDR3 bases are TGTGCCTGGAGCCAGGGAGGGGGGACAGGGGGGTCTGGGGCCAACGTCCTGACTTTC. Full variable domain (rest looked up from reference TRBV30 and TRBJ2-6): SQTIHQWPATLVQPVGSPLSLECTVEGTSNPNLYWYRQAAGRGLQLLFYSVGIGQISSEVPQNLSASRPQDRQFILSSKKLLLSDSGFYLCAWSQGGGTGGSGANVLTFGAGSRLTVL.

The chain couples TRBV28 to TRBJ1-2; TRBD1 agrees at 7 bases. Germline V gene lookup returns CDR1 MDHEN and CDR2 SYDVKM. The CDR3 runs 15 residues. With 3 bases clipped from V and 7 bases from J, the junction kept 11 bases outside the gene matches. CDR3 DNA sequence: TGTGCCAGCAGTTTCTCCCGACAGGGAATAATTGGCTACACCTTC. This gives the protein CASSFSRQGIIGYTF.

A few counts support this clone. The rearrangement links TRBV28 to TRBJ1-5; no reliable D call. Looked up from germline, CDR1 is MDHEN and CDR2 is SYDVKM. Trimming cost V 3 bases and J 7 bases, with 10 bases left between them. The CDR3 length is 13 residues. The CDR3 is CASSFSVSQPQHF. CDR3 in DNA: TGTGCCAGCAGTTTTAGTGTTTCCCAGCCCCAGCATTTT.